This record concerns one T cell receptor beta chain sequence. As originally analysed: Estimated nucleated cell counts came from reference gene primer amplification. Clones were read by immunoSEQ multiplex PCR, and TCRdb kept only the in-frame ones, dropping some. V and J calls and clone size follow that table, whereas D and trimming were derived from the DNA. The table lists fewer than 200,000 clones, 85% to 90% of them singletons. This entry is derived from a study of blood T cell repertoires in COVID-19. The overall study: The study drew acute and convalescent COVID-19 samples from the United States, Italy and Spain. From T cells, B-cell-depleted T cells, or PBMCs came the material, which was cDNA or gDNA.

This receptor was obtained from a man aged 40-49 years with active or convalescent COVID-19. The sequenced sample consisted of peripheral blood.

The CDR3 sequence: CASSLRASVDTQYF. The CDR3 DNA is TGTGCCAGCAGCTTGAGGGCCTCCGTTGATACGCAGTATTTT. The chain is built from TRBV11-2 and TRBJ2-3; D is perhaps TRBD2 (5 bases). This CDR3 is built from 14 residues. Looked up from germline, CDR1 is SGHAT and CDR2 is FQNNGV. The germline V and J ends were trimmed by 3 bases and 6 bases, with 13 bases remaining between them.